Listed here are 11 T cell receptor beta chains from one sample, sequenced in a study of blood T cell repertoires in COVID-19. Libraries were prepared by immunoSEQ multiplex PCR; TCRdb keeps only in-frame clonotypes and omits some of them. The table has fewer than 250,000 clones, roughly 85% seen once. Sequenced: peripheral blood. These receptor sequences come from a man aged 35-49 years with acute or convalescent COVID-19.

The V and J genes are TRBV7-9 and TRBJ1-6, with a possible D match to TRBD1 (6 bases). V was shortened by 5 bases and J by 10 bases, with 9 bases between the two germline ends. Germline values: CDR1 SEHNR, CDR2 FQNEAQ (reference sequence). The CDR3 runs 12 residues. DNA of the CDR3: TGTGCCAGCAGCCTTGGGGGCTCACCCCTCCACTTT. Translation gives CASSLGGSPLHF. The whole variable domain, remainder taken from reference TRBV7-9 and TRBJ1-6, is DTGVSQNPRHKITKRGQNVTFRCDPISEHNRLYWYRQTLGQGPEFLTYFQNEAQLEKSRLLSDRFSAERPKGSFSTLEIQRTEQGDSAMYLCASSLGGSPLHFGNGTRLTVT.

V gene TRBV28 combines with J gene TRBJ1-5; possibly TRBD1 for D (5 bases). CDR3 length: 13 residues. Germline V gives CDR1 MDHEN, CDR2 SYDVKM. CDR3 nucleotides: TGTGCGACCGTGGGGGGTTGGGATCAGCCCCAGCATTTT. It translates to CATVGGWDQPQHF.

This clone appeared a few times. The chain uses TRBV3-1 (or the pseudogene TRBV3-2) and TRBJ1-3, with 7 nucleotides matching TRBD1. This CDR3 is built from 14 residues. Per the germline V gene, CDR1 is LGHDT and CDR2 is YNNKEL (reference sequence). V lost 4 bases, J lost 8 bases, and 8 bases stayed unmatched. The CDR3 DNA reads as TGTGCCAGCAGCCCCGACAGGGTCCGGGACACCATATATTTT. Translation gives CASSPDRVRDTIYF.

Only a few counts were recorded for this clone. The genes are TRBV4-1 and TRBJ1-1; D gene ambiguous. The CDR3 loop spans 14 amino acids. The germline CDR1 and CDR2 sequences are MGHRA and YSYEKL. V was shortened by 1 base and J by 5 bases, with 11 bases between the two germline ends. Here the CDR3 DNA reads TGCGCCAGCAGCCAAGGGCTGACGGGGACTGAAGCTTTCTTT. This gives the protein CASSQGLTGTEAFF.

The chain carries TRBV11-2 and TRBJ2-1; D not resolved. V was cut by 5 bases and J by 5 bases, with 7 bases left in between. This CDR3 has 12 amino acids. CDR1 and CDR2 (germline): SGHAT, FQNNGV. In DNA, the CDR3 is TGTGCCAGCAGCAGCTATGACAATGAGCAGTTCTTC. Amino acids: CASSSYDNEQFF.

The CDR3 spells CASSLDLGVNTEAFF. CDR3 bases: TGTGCCAGCAGCCTGGATTTAGGGGTGAACACTGAAGCTTTCTTT. The chain employs TRBV5-6 and TRBJ1-1, with D maybe TRBD1 (5 bases). Germline lookup yields CDR1 SGHDT and CDR2 YYEEEE. V gave up 4 bases and J gave up 0 bases, with 13 bases separating them. The CDR3 runs 15 residues.

The genes are TRBV6-1 and TRBJ2-5; 7 nucleotides match TRBD2. The V gene's germline CDR1 is MNHNS and CDR2 SASEGT. The CDR3 has 17 amino acids. With V trimmed by 3 bases and J by 5 bases, 15 bases remained unmatched. The CDR3 DNA reads TGTGCCAGCAGTGACGCCCCGGGACTATGGGCCCCGGAGACCCAGTACTTC. Its protein is CASSDAPGLWAPETQYF.

The chain has TRBV14 and TRBJ1-1; D perhaps matches TRBD1 (6 bases). Germline CDR1 is SGHDN and CDR2 is FVKESK. The CDR3 contains 15 residues. Trimming left V 3 bases short and J 0 bases short, with 11 bases between. The DNA for the CDR3 is TGTGCCAGCAGCCATCGACAGGAGATGAACACTGAAGCTTTCTTT. Translating it yields CASSHRQEMNTEAFF.

The chain is built from TRBV11-1 and TRBJ2-7, with a weak D call TRBD2 (6 bases). The germline V gene encodes CDR1 SGHAT and CDR2 FQDESV (reference sequence). Trimming stripped 3 bases from V and 2 bases from J, with 14 bases between. This CDR3 contains 15 residues. The chain's CDR3 is CASSFLAANTYEQYF. For the CDR3, the DNA is TGTGCCAGCAGCTTCTTAGCGGCTAACACCTACGAGCAGTACTTC. Supplemented by reference TRBV11-1 and TRBJ2-7, the full variable domain reads EAEVAQSPRYKITEKSQAVAFWCDPISGHATLYWYRQILGQGPELLVQFQDESVVDDSQLPKDRFSAERLKGVDSTLKIQPAELGDSAMYLCASSFLAANTYEQYFGPGTRLTVT.

The genes are TRBV5-1 and TRBJ1-2, with 9 nucleotides matching TRBD1. The CDR3 totals 15 residues. CDR1 SGHRS and CDR2 YFSETQ come from the germline V gene. Trimming took 4 bases from V and 6 from J; bases not matched to a gene: 10. CDR3: CASSPLRDRVDGYTF. The DNA of the CDR3 is TGCGCCAGCAGCCCTCTAAGGGACAGGGTAGATGGCTACACCTTC.

The chain couples TRBV29-1 to TRBJ1-1; D not resolved. Between the trimmed V and J ends, which lost 6 bases and 1 base, there was a span of 15 bases. Germline-derived CDR1 and CDR2 are SQVTM and ANQGSEA. The CDR3 length is 14 residues. CDR3 DNA sequence: TGCAGCGTCCGCCCACCGAGAAAGAACACTGAAGCTTTCTTT. This translates into CSVRPPRKNTEAFF.